This T cell receptor beta chain was identified during a study of blood T cell repertoires in COVID-19. Per germline, CDR1 MNHEY and CDR2 SVGEGT. The CDR3 is 15 residues long. J gave up 4 bases and V 5 bases, and 8 bases lay outside the gene matches. As processed by the authors: Amplification with reference gene primers provided the estimates of nucleated cell counts. Profiled with immunoSEQ multiplex PCR; TCRdb holds only in-frame clones, not every one. V, J and clone size are those of that table, while D and trimming were read from the DNA. The data show 250,000 or so clones, 75% to 85% seen once. Sequenced input: peripheral blood. The chain carries TRBV6-2 or TRBV6-3 and TRBJ2-5, with 9 bases fitting TRBD1. This clonotype originated in a man in his forties who had recovered from COVID-19. The CDR3 nucleotides read TGTGCCAGCAGTCTAAACCCGGACAGGGGAGAGACCCAGTACTTC. Protein: CASSLNPDRGETQYF.